This TCR beta chain was captured by sequencing in a study of T cell repertoires in aging, cancer and after chemotherapy. Overall study: Repeat sampling of healthy donors over several months to years showed clear clonal overlap. Study-wide points: In each cancer cohort, median generation probability increased across chemotherapy, suggesting thymic output rebounded. The repertoire data cannot show anything about immunological memory following chemotherapy. Loss of evenness, beyond lost richness, contributed to age-related TCR diversity decline in cancer patients.

Trimming stripped 0 bases from V and 6 bases from J, with 21 bases between. The length of the CDR3 is 19 residues. CDR1 MNHEY and CDR2 SMNVEV come from the germline V gene (reference sequence). Amplification of TCR beta used genomic DNA extracted from peripheral blood. A mixed TRB-A/B primer pool amplified rearranged TRB by multiplex touch-down PCR. TCRdb reprocessed the multiplex PCR reads with MiXCR, giving one entry per CDR3 protein. This sample yields over 10,000 distinct CDR3 sequences, of which around 23% are seen a single time; 48% belongs to the top ten. Of note for this clonotype: The target antigen is unknown.

The sequenced sample was blood. The sequence was collected from a human donor in good health. The chain couples TRBV27 to TRBJ1-6, with TRBD1 as a possible D gene (5 bases). The CDR3 reads CASSLSSFGRERTNSPLHF. CDR3 nucleotides: TGTGCCAGCAGTTTATCGAGTTTCGGCAGGGAAAGGACTAATTCACCCCTCCACTTT.